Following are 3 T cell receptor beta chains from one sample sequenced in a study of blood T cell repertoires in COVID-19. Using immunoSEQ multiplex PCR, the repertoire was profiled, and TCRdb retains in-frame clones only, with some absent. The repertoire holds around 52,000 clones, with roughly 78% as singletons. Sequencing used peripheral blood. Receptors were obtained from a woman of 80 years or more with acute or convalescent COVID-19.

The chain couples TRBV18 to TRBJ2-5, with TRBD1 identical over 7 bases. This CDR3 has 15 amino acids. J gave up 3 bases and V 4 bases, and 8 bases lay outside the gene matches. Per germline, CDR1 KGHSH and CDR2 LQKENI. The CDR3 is CASSLQGGSKETQYF. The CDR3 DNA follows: TGTGCCAGCTCACTCCAAGGGGGCTCCAAAGAGACCCAGTACTTC.

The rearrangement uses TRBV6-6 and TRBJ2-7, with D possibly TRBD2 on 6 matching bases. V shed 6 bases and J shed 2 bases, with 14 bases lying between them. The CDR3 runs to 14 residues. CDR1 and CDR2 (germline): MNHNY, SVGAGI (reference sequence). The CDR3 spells CASSAGTQTYEQYF. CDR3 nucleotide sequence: TGTGCCAGCAGCGCCGGGACTCAAACCTACGAGCAGTACTTC.

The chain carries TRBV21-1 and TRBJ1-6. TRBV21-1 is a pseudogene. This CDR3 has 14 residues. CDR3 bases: TGTGCCAGCAGCACGAGGACGGGGAATTCACCCCTCCACTTT. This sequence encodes CASSTRTGNSPLHF.